The 23 T cell receptor beta chains presented below share a single source sample, sequenced in a study of response to subunit inactivated influenza vaccine. TCRdb passed the RT-PCR reads through MiXCR, listing each CDR3 protein once. The sample has about 650,000 distinct CDR3 sequences; 12% to 15% are singletons. The source was PBMCs from blood, collected roughly 15 days before vaccination. The receptors derive from a man aged 50 to 60 who received an inactivated influenza vaccine.

This chain links TRBV4-3 with TRBJ2-4; weak D call: TRBD1 (6 bases). Germline-derived CDR1 and CDR2 are LGHNA and YSLEER. V lost 1 base, J lost 0 bases, and 10 bases lay in between. The CDR3 totals 16 residues. The CDR3 protein is CASSQGGHIAKNIQYF. CDR3 in DNA: TGCGCCAGCAGCCAAGGGGGACATATAGCCAAAAACATTCAGTACTTC.

In this sample, this clonotype turned up a few times. The rearrangement uses TRBV20-1 and TRBJ2-2; D is unclear. The germline V gene has CDR1 DFQATT and CDR2 SNEGSKA (reference sequence). With 3 bases removed from V and 0 bases from J, the gap between germline ends came to 11 bases. CDR3 length equals 15 residues. The CDR3 region has the DNA TGCAGTGCTAGGGTCGGGTCCGCGAACACCGGGGAGCTGTTTTTT. Its protein is CSARVGSANTGELFF.

This clonotype was observed a handful of times. The V call is TRBV16, the J call TRBJ1-4; TRBD1 agrees at 10 bases. Losses at the gene ends were 3 bases for V and 7 bases for J; bases not matched to a gene: 11. The CDR3 runs to 17 residues. The germline V gene has CDR1 KGHSY and CDR2 FQNENV. The CDR3 nucleotides read TGTGCCAGCAGCCAGTCCCGGGACAGGGGTGCGTTTGAAAAACTGTTTTTT. It is translated as CASSQSRDRGAFEKLFF.

V is TRBV20-1 and J is TRBJ2-7, with 8 bases fitting TRBD2. With 2 bases clipped from V and 6 bases from J, the junction kept 12 bases outside the gene matches. The CDR3 loop spans 15 amino acids. Germline V gene sequence: CDR1 DFQATT, CDR2 SNEGSKA (reference sequence). CDR3 sequence: CSARLLPAGVAEQYF. In DNA, the CDR3 is TGCAGTGCTAGACTATTACCAGCGGGAGTAGCCGAGCAGTACTTC.

This clonotype was counted a few times. The chain combines TRBV20-1 with TRBJ2-7, with 11 nucleotides matching TRBD2. Germline trimming cut 0 bases from V and 6 bases from J; bases unmatched to any gene: 4. CDR1 DFQATT and CDR2 SNEGSKA come from the germline V gene (reference sequence). CDR3 length: 14 amino acids. In DNA, the CDR3 is TGCAGTGCTAGAGATCAAGGACTAGCGGGCGAGCAGTACTTC. This translates into CSARDQGLAGEQYF.

This clonotype has only a few counts. V is TRBV6-2 or TRBV6-3 and J is TRBJ2-3; 8 nucleotides line up with TRBD1. The CDR3 is 14 amino acids. Per germline, CDR1 MNHEY and CDR2 SVGEGT. V was clipped by 6 bases and J by 2 bases; unmatched bases: 4. The CDR3, as DNA: TGTGCCAGCAGAAAGGACAGGGCCACAGATACGCAGTATTTT. Translated, it gives CASRKDRATDTQYF.

The chain is built from TRBV28 and TRBJ1-1, with 9 bases identical to TRBD1. Trimming at V came to 6 bases and at J to 4 bases, leaving 6 bases not matched to a gene. This CDR3 comprises 14 residues. Germline V gives CDR1 MDHEN, CDR2 SYDVKM. CDR3 sequence: CASSDRGSATEAFF. The DNA of the CDR3 is TGTGCCAGCAGCGACAGGGGGAGTGCCACTGAAGCTTTCTTT.

This clonotype was seen a few times. The chain combines TRBV19 with TRBJ2-1; 7 positions agree with TRBD2. The CDR3 has 14 amino acids. Trimming cost V 2 bases and J 3 bases; bases outside gene matches: 1. Looked up from germline, CDR1 is LNHDA and CDR2 is SQIVND (reference sequence). This CDR3 reads CASSISGNYNEQFF. For the CDR3, the DNA is TGTGCCAGTAGTATAAGCGGGAACTACAATGAGCAGTTCTTC.

This clonotype was observed a handful of times. J is TRBJ1-2 and V is TRBV6-1; D is unresolved. CDR3 length equals 13 residues. V gave up 0 bases and J gave up 4 bases, with 6 bases separating them. Germline CDR1 reads MNHNS; CDR2 reads SASEGT. In nucleotides, the CDR3 is TGTGCCAGCAGTGAAGCTGATAGCTATGGCTACACCTTC. Its translation is CASSEADSYGYTF.

This clonotype was found a few times. V is TRBV7-9 and J is TRBJ2-1; 9 nucleotides agree with TRBD1. From germline, CDR1 is SEHNR and CDR2 FQNEAQ (reference sequence). J gave up 4 bases and V 6 bases, and 7 bases lay outside the gene matches. The CDR3 is 15 amino acids. Here the CDR3 DNA reads TGTGCCAGCAGTCTACCGGGACAGGGATACAATGAGCAGTTCTTC. This gives the protein CASSLPGQGYNEQFF.

The rearrangement uses TRBV9 and TRBJ2-7; 7 bases align to TRBD1. The CDR3 has 14 residues. Germline-derived CDR1 and CDR2 are SGDLS and YYNGEE. The V segment lost 3 bases and the J segment 5 bases; nucleotides outside the gene matches: 8. The CDR3 DNA follows: TGTGCCAGCAGCGCTTCGACAGGGCCCAACGAGCAGTACTTC. This encodes CASSASTGPNEQYF. The full variable domain, rest sourced from reference TRBV9 and TRBJ2-7, is DSGVTQTPKHLITATGQRVTLRCSPRSGDLSVYWYQQSLDQGLQFLIQYYNGEERAKGNILERFSAQQFPDLHSELNLSSLELGDSALYFCASSASTGPNEQYFGPGTRLTVT.

This sequence joins TRBV13 and TRBJ2-3, with 7 bases aligning to TRBD2. The CDR3 spans 16 residues. J lost 0 bases, V lost 2 bases, and 5 bases had no gene match. CDR1 PRHDT and CDR2 FYEKMQ come from the germline V gene (reference sequence). The CDR3 DNA sequence: TGTGCCAGCAGCTTACGTAGCGGGCGGAGCACAGATACGCAGTATTTT. It codes for CASSLRSGRSTDTQYF.

Details on this clonotype: At one of its ends the junction is not consistent with the germline gene, which may arise from a read error. The J gene is TRBJ2-1, the V gene TRBV20-1; 12 bases are a match to TRBD2. Germline CDR1 and CDR2: DFQATT and SNEGSKA (reference sequence). CDR3 length equals 14 residues. The CDR3 loop is CSKQGLAGRGEQFF. DNA of the CDR3: TGCAGTAAACAAGGACTAGCGGGAAGGGGTGAGCAGTTTTTC.

The rearrangement joins TRBV5-1 to TRBJ2-5; weak D call: TRBD2 (5 bases). Between the trimmed V and J ends, which lost 3 bases and 1 base, there was a span of 10 bases. Germline V gives CDR1 SGHRS, CDR2 YFSETQ. The length of the CDR3 is 14 residues. The CDR3 bases are TGCGCCAGCAGCTCGGGAACCCCCCAAGAGACCCAGTACTTC. Encoded protein: CASSSGTPQETQYF.

There are many counts of this clonotype. This rearrangement joins TRBV7-8 to TRBJ2-5; TRBD2 agrees at 8 bases. The CDR3 loop spans 19 amino acids. The germline V gene encodes CDR1 SGHVS and CDR2 FQNEAQ. V shed 1 base and J 0 bases; nucleotides not matched to a gene: 13. The CDR3 sequence: CASSLGRLAGVINQETQYF. CDR3 nucleotide sequence: TGTGCCAGCAGCTTAGGGAGGCTAGCGGGCGTTATCAACCAAGAGACCCAGTACTTC.

This clonotype has more than one count but fewer than ten. J is TRBJ2-5 and V is TRBV12-3 or TRBV12-4; the D gene is possibly TRBD1 (6 bases). The CDR3 has 15 residues. V was trimmed by 2 bases and J by 1 base, leaving 11 bases between them. The CDR3: CASSLWGLGQETQYF. In DNA form, the CDR3 reads TGTGCCAGCAGTTTATGGGGGCTGGGCCAAGAGACCCAGTACTTC.

The chain employs TRBV5-1 and TRBJ2-1, with 12 bases fitting TRBD2. CDR3 length: 17 residues. The J segment lost 3 bases and the V segment lost 0 bases, leaving 4 bases of the junction unmatched. Germline V CDR1 and CDR2: SGHRS, YFSETQ. The CDR3 sequence: CASSLATSGGIYNEQFF. The CDR3, as DNA: TGCGCCAGCAGCTTGGCAACTAGCGGGGGGATCTACAATGAGCAGTTCTTC. The whole variable domain, filled in from reference TRBV5-1 and TRBJ2-1, reads KAGVTQTPRYLIKTRGQQVTLSCSPISGHRSVSWYQQTPGQGLQFLFEYFSETQRNKGNFPGRFSGRQFSNSRSEMNVSTLELGDSALYLCASSLATSGGIYNEQFFGPGTRLTVL.

V usage is TRBV21-1 and J usage is TRBJ1-5; the table's D call, TRBD1, has no DNA check behind it. TRBV21-1 is tagged as a pseudogene. The CDR3 is 18 residues long. The CDR3 region has the DNA TGTGCCAGCAGCAAAGGGGGCAGGGGCCAGTATAGCAATCAGCCCCAGCATTTT. Translating it yields CASSKGGRGQYSNQPQHF.

This sequence joins TRBV4-1 and TRBJ2-7; no clear D gene. Trimming took off 1 base at V and 6 bases at J, with 16 bases between the two ends. The length of the CDR3 is 15 residues. Germline values: CDR1 MGHRA, CDR2 YSYEKL. For the CDR3, the DNA is TGCGCCAGCAGCCAAGTCGGACGACGCACACTCGAGCAGTACTTC. Amino acid sequence: CASSQVGRRTLEQYF.

This clonotype showed up just a few times. The rearrangement links TRBV7-3 to TRBJ2-1; 10 bases align to TRBD2. V shed 4 bases and J 7 bases; nucleotides not matched to a gene: 7. The CDR3 is 15 amino acids. CDR1 and CDR2 (germline): SGHTA, FQGTGA. In DNA form, the CDR3 reads TGTGCCAGCAGCTCTACTAGCGGGATTGGTAATGAGCAGTTCTTC. Its protein is CASSSTSGIGNEQFF.

This clonotype was detected a few times. The V and J genes are TRBV25-1 and TRBJ1-6; 9 positions match TRBD1. The CDR3 extends over 15 amino acids. Trimming at V came to 4 bases and at J to 9 bases, leaving 7 bases not matched to a gene. Germline lookup yields CDR1 MGHDK and CDR2 SYGVNS. CDR3 region: CASSGWTGVSSPLHF. CDR3 nucleotide sequence: TGTGCCAGCAGTGGGTGGACAGGGGTTAGTTCACCCCTCCACTTT.

The chain uses TRBV10-3 and TRBJ2-3; D gene uncertain. V lost 4 bases and J lost 6, with 11 bases in between. The CDR3 consists of 13 residues. Germline V gene sequence: CDR1 ENHRY, CDR2 SYGVKD. CDR3 in DNA: TGTGCCATCAGTGTATCTGTCGGGGATACGCAGTATTTT. Encoded protein: CAISVSVGDTQYF.

This clonotype was seen a single time. This chain links TRBV4-1 with TRBJ2-1; D gene ambiguous. Germline CDR1 reads MGHRA; CDR2 reads YSYEKL. There are 16 residues in the CDR3. Deletions cut 1 base from V and 3 bases from J, with 13 bases between. In DNA form, the CDR3 reads TGCGCCAGCAGCCAAGCGTTAGAGATAAGCTACAATGAGCAGTTCTTC. Amino acids: CASSQALEISYNEQFF.